Listed below are T cell receptor beta chains from one sample, sequenced in a study of shared clonotypes between healthy human individuals. Generated by immunoSEQ multiplex PCR, the TCRdb table keeps only in-frame clones and is missing some. The table has over 2 million clones, 85% to 95% seen once. The source material was naive CD4+ T cells sorted from blood. These receptors all stem from a young man in good health. Each CDR3 is given with its conserved first and last residue. D genes are given only for firm matches. Clone size is stated in some rows and not others, as once, few, many or a class when expanded.

v_gene	d_gene	abundance	j_gene	CDR3nt	CDR3aa
TRBV6-1	TRBD2	.	TRBJ2-7	TGTGCCAGCAGTGGGGGACTAGCGGGGAAAAGGTACGAGCAGTACTTC	CASSGGLAGKRYEQYF
TRBV7-2	.	.	TRBJ2-5	TGTGCCAGCAGCCCAAGGACAACCGCAGGCATAGAGACCCAGTACTTC	CASSPRTTAGIETQYF
TRBV7-5	.	.	TRBJ1-5	TGTGCCAGAAGCTTCCTCGGCAGGGGTGAACTGAGCAATCAGCCCCAGCATTTT	CARSFLGRGELSNQPQHF
TRBV6-1	TRBD1	.	TRBJ1-2	TGTGCCAGCAGTGGACAGGGATTCTATGGCTACACCTTC	CASSGQGFYGYTF
TRBV2	TRBD1	.	TRBJ1-5	TGTGCCAGCAGTGCTACAGGGGGGACTAATCAGCCCCAGCATTTT	CASSATGGTNQPQHF
TRBV6-5	.	.	TRBJ1-1	TGTGCCAGCAGTTACACGACAGCCACGGGGGGTGAAGCTTTCTTT	CASSYTTATGGEAFF
TRBV6-1	.	.	TRBJ2-6	TGTGCCACCGCGGGACAACTCTCTGGGGCCAACGTCCTGACTTTC	CATAGQLSGANVLTF
TRBV5-5	TRBD1	once	TRBJ1-4	TGTGCCAGCAGCTTTGGACAGGCCTCGAGTGAAAAACTGTTTTTT	CASSFGQASSEKLFF
TRBV5-4	TRBD1	.	TRBJ1-5	TGTGCCAGCAGCCCGGACAGGGGGAGCAATCAGCCCCAGCATTTT	CASSPDRGSNQPQHF
TRBV28	.	.	TRBJ1-5	TGTGCCAGCAGTTTAGGTACCAAGGTAGCCGATCAGCCCCAGCATTTT	CASSLGTKVADQPQHF
TRBV7-9	.	.	TRBJ1-2	TGTGCCAGCAGCTTCAGCGGGGTTAACTATGGCTACACCTTC	CASSFSGVNYGYTF
TRBV10-2	.	.	TRBJ2-1	TGCGCCAGCAGTGAGTGGAAAGTCTCCTACAATGAGCAGTTCTTC	CASSEWKVSYNEQFF
TRBV2	.	.	TRBJ1-3	TGTGCCAGCAGTGTGTCAGGGAACACCATATATTTT	CASSVSGNTIYF
TRBV18	TRBD1	.	TRBJ1-2	TGTGCCAGCTCACCTCTAGGACAGGGGCCGACTAACTATGGCTACACCTTC	CASSPLGQGPTNYGYTF
TRBV2	.	.	TRBJ1-5	TGTGCCAGTCGGGGGAACAGCAATCAGCCCCAGCATTTT	CASRGNSNQPQHF